These 9 T cell receptor beta chains were all obtained from the same sample, sequenced in a study of control samples from healthy donors and cancer patients. Repertoires were generated with immunoSEQ multiplex PCR, while TCRdb's copy carries only in-frame clones and drops some. The sample shows 180,000 or so clones, 93% of them seen only once. Specimen: blood. These receptors were taken from a woman in her fifties or sixties in good health.

The chain couples TRBV2 to TRBJ2-4; maybe TRBD2 (5 bases). Germline V lookup: CDR1 SNHLY, CDR2 FYNNEI. V shed 4 bases and J shed 7 bases, with 11 bases lying between them. The length of the CDR3 is 13 residues. The CDR3 DNA follows: TGTGCCAGCAGTGTGAGGGAGACGAACATTCAGTACTTC. It yields the protein CASSVRETNIQYF. Full variable domain (missing parts from reference TRBV2 and TRBJ2-4): EPEVTQTPSHQVTQMGQEVILRCVPISNHLYFYWYRQILGQKVEFLVSFYNNEISEKSEIFDDQFSVERPDGSNFTLKIRSTKLEDSAMYFCASSVRETNIQYFGAGTRLSVL.

V is TRBV9 and J is TRBJ1-1, with D perhaps matching TRBD1 (6 bases). Germline assignment: CDR1 SGDLS and CDR2 YYNGEE. The V gene lost 2 bases and the J gene lost 4 bases, with 12 bases spanning the gap. This CDR3 is 14 amino acids long. CDR3 protein: CASSVSGVVTEAFF. The CDR3 region has the DNA TGTGCCAGCAGCGTCTCAGGGGTGGTCACTGAAGCTTTCTTT.

The J gene is TRBJ1-6, the V gene TRBV4-1; 7 nucleotides match TRBD1. CDR3 size: 18 residues. V shed 0 bases, J shed 8 bases, and the junction held 13 bases outside the gene matches. The germline V gene encodes CDR1 MGHRA and CDR2 YSYEKL. The CDR3 reads CASSQDPSYRDSHSPLHF. The DNA for the CDR3 is TGCGCCAGCAGCCAAGATCCAAGTTACCGGGACAGCCATTCACCCCTCCACTTT.

The chain has TRBV10-3 and TRBJ1-5; a weak D match, TRBD1 (5 bases). The germline gives CDR1 ENHRY, CDR2 SYGVKD. CDR3 length equals 14 residues. V shed 2 bases and J shed 4 bases, with 9 bases lying between them. CDR3 DNA: TGTGCCATCAGTGAGGGCGGGGGTAATCAGCCCCAGCATTTT. This translates into CAISEGGGNQPQHF.

The V and J genes are TRBV7-2 and TRBJ1-1; tentative D call: TRBD1 (5 bases). The CDR3 extends over 13 amino acids. From germline, CDR1 is SGHTA and CDR2 FQGNSA. The ends were cut back, 0 bases at V and 3 bases at J, with 5 bases in the middle. CDR3 in amino acids: CASSLAGDTEAFF. The CDR3 DNA is TGTGCCAGCAGCTTAGCGGGGGACACTGAAGCTTTCTTT.

In this sample, this clone turned up once. The chain employs TRBV14 and TRBJ1-1; TRBD1 is a possible D gene (6 bases). Trimming left V 4 bases short and J 1 base short, with 16 bases between. This CDR3 is built from 16 residues. CDR1 SGHDN and CDR2 FVKESK come from the germline V gene. The CDR3 nucleotides read TGTGCCAGCAGCCTTCGGGACATTTGGAAGAACACTGAAGCTTTCTTT. Translation gives CASSLRDIWKNTEAFF.

The chain combines TRBV11-2 with TRBJ2-2, with 15 bases identical to TRBD2. Germline assignment: CDR1 SGHAT and CDR2 FQNNGV. The CDR3 length is 18 residues. V lost 5 bases, J lost 1 base, and 5 bases stayed unmatched. CDR3 in amino acids: CASSTGLAGGLNTGELFF. The CDR3 region has the DNA TGTGCCAGCAGCACGGGACTAGCGGGGGGCTTGAACACCGGGGAGCTGTTTTTT.

The genes are TRBV7-2 and TRBJ2-2; the match to TRBD2 covers 11 bases. This CDR3 is built from 16 residues. Germline V CDR1 and CDR2: SGHTA, FQGNSA. The trim removed 4 bases at V and 4 bases at J, leaving 5 bases unmatched. Written as DNA, the CDR3 is TGTGCCAGCAGCTCGACCGGACTAGCGGGCACCGGGGAGCTGTTTTTT. It specifies CASSSTGLAGTGELFF.

The chain employs TRBV7-6 and TRBJ2-1; D gene ambiguous. This CDR3 region has 12 residues. Trimming cost V 3 bases and J 3 bases, with 3 bases left between them. The V gene's germline CDR1 is SGHVS and CDR2 FNYEAQ. CDR3 bases: TGTGCCAGCAGCTTTAACTACAATGAGCAGTTCTTC. This sequence encodes CASSFNYNEQFF.